This entry is about one T cell receptor beta chain. Its antigen is not identified. The data stem from a study of CD8 T cells in Susac syndrome. In the study overall: Intravenous immunoglobulin alone or corticosteroids were being given to patients with Susac syndrome at blood draw, unless they were therapy-naive. Findings and caveats of the study: CD4+ T cell repertoires in Susac syndrome lacked clonal expansion.

RNA was extracted with the RNeasy kit, and a quantity of roughly 0.5 to 1 ug was reverse transcribed using random hexamers. From the immunoSEQ multiplex PCR reads, TCRdb called clonotypes with MiXCR, one entry per CDR3 protein. The table lists about 94,000 distinct CDR3 sequences, about 95% of them singletons. V lost 4 bases, J lost 0 bases, and 11 bases stayed unmatched. The CDR3 is 18 residues long. Germline CDR1 SGHRS, CDR2 YFSETQ. The clonotype comes from a human donor with Susac syndrome. The sample comprised CD4+ T cells from PBMCs. The chain is built from TRBV5-1 and TRBJ2-1; 9 positions agree with TRBD2. The CDR3 sequence is CASSLLAGLPSSYNEQFF. The CDR3 region has the DNA TGCGCCAGCAGCCTTCTAGCGGGGCTCCCGAGCTCCTACAATGAGCAGTTCTTC.